This TCR beta chain was recorded in a study of T cell repertoires in cytomegalovirus infection. At the level of the study: Indicated by public TCR beta signatures were CMV infection and matching HLA type. Study outcomes and limitations: Cumulated frequencies of public TCR beta families served to identify carriers of CMV plus the relevant HLA. There were HLA-C-restricted CMV-specific TCR beta clonotypes dominating the ex vivo response.

V lost 7 bases and J lost 3, with 13 bases in between. Germline CDR1 is ENHRY and CDR2 is SYGVKD. This CDR3 has 14 residues. Remarks on this clonotype: Its antigen is currently unknown.

A single record per CDR3 protein comes from TCRdb applying MiXCR to the reads. The table shows 450,000 to 600,000 distinct CDR3 sequences, with 25% to 35% occurring only once. This TCR derives from a human donor in good health (CMV status not recorded). Some clones in this sample may be carry-over from other donors' samples. The rearrangement links TRBV10-3 to TRBJ1-5; D gene ambiguous. This sample comprised cultured PBMCs, obtained from culture after CMV antigen stimulation. The CDR3 loop reads CAIKSVGDNQPQHF. CDR3 DNA: TGTGCCATCAAGTCGGTGGGAGACAATCAGCCCCAGCATTTT.